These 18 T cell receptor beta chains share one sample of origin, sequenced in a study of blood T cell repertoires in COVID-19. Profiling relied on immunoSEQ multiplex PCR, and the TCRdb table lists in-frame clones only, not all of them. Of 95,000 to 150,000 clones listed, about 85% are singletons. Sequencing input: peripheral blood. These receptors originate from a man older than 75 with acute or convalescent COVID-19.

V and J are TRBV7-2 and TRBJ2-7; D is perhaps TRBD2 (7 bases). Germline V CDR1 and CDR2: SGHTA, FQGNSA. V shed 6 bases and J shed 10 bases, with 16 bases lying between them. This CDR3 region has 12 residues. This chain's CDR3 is CASSERGHLQYF. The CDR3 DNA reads TGTGCCAGCAGTGAGCGGGGACATCTACAGTACTTC.

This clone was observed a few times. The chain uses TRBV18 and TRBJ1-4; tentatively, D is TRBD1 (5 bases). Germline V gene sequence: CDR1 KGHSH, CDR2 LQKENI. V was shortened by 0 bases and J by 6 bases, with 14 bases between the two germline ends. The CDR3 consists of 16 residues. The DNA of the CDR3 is TGTGCCAGCTCACCACCGGCGGGGGATAGTGATGAAAAACTGTTTTTT. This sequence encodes CASSPPAGDSDEKLFF.

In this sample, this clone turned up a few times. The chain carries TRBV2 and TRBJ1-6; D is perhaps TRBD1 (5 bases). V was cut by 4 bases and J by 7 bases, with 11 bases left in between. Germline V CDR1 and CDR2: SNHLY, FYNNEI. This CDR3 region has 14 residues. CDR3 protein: CASSVGAQNSPLHF. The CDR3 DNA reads TGTGCCAGCAGTGTTGGGGCCCAAAATTCACCCCTCCACTTT.

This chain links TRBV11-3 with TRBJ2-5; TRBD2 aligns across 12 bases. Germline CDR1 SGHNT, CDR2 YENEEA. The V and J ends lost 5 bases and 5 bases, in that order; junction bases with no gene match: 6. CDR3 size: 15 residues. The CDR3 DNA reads TGTGCCAGCAGCGCCGGACTAGCGGGGCCTGAGACCCAGTACTTC. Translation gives CASSAGLAGPETQYF.

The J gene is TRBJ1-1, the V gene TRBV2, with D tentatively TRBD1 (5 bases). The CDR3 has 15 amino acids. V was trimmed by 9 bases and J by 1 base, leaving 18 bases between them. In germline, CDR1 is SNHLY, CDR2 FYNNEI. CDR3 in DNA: TGTGCCAGTGGGGGGACGAGAAGCCGGAACACTGAAGCTTTCTTT. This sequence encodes CASGGTRSRNTEAFF.

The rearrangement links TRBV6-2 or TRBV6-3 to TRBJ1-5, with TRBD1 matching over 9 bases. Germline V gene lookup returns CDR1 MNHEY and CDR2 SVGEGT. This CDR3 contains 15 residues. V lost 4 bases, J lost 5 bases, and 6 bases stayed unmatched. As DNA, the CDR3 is TGTGCCAGCAGTTCGCTCCGGACAGGGGATCAGCCCCAGCATTTT. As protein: CASSSLRTGDQPQHF.

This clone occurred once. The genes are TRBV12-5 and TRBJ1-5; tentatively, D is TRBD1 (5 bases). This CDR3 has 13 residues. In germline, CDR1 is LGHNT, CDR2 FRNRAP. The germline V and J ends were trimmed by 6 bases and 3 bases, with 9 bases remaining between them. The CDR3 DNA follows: TGTGCTAGTGGCTGGGGGGTCAATCAGCCCCAGCATTTT. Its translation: CASGWGVNQPQHF.

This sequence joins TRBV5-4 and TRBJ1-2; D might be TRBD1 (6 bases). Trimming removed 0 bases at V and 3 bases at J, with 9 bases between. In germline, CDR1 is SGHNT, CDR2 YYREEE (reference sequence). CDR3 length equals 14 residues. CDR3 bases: TGTGCCAGCAGCTTGGGTCCAGGGGACTATGGCTACACCTTC. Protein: CASSLGPGDYGYTF.

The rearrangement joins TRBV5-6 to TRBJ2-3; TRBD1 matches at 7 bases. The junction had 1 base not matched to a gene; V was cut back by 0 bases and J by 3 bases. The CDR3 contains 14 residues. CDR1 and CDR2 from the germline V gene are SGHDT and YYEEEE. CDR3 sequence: CASSLVGQTDTQYF. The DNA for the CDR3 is TGTGCCAGCAGCTTGGTGGGACAGACAGATACGCAGTATTTT.

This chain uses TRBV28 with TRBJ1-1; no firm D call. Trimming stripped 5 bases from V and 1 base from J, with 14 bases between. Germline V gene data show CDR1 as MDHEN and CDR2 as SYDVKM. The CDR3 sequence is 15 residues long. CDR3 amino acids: CASSPPNRQNTEAFF. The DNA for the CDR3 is TGTGCCAGCAGTCCCCCAAACAGACAGAACACTGAAGCTTTCTTT.

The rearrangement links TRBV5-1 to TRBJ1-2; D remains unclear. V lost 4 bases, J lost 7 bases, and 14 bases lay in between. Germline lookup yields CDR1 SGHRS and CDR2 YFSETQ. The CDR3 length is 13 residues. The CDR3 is CASSNGPNGGYTF. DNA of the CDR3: TGCGCCAGCAGCAATGGGCCCAACGGTGGCTACACCTTC.

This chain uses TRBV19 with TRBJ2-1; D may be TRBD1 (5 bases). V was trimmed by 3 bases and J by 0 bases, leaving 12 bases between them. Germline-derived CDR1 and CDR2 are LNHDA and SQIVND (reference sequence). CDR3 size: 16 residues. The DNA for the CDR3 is TGTGCCAGTAGTATCCACAGGTCATACTCCTACAATGAGCAGTTCTTC. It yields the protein CASSIHRSYSYNEQFF.

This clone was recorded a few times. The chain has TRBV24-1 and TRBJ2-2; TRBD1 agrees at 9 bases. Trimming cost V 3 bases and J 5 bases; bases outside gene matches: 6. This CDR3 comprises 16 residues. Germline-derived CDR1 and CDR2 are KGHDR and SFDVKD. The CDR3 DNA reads TGTGCCACCAGTGATCCCGGACAGGGGCGGACCGGGGAGCTGTTTTTT. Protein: CATSDPGQGRTGELFF.

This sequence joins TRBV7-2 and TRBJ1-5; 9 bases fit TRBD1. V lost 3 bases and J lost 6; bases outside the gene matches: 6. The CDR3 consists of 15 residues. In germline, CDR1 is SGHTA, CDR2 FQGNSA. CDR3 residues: CASSLGTGGGQPQHF. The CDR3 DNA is TGTGCCAGCAGCTTGGGCACAGGGGGCGGTCAGCCCCAGCATTTT. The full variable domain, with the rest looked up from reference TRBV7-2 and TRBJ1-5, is GAGVSQSPSNKVTEKGKDVELRCDPISGHTALYWYRQSLGQGLEFLIYFQGNSAPDKSGLPSDRFSAERTGGSVSTLTIQRTQQEDSAVYLCASSLGTGGGQPQHFGDGTRLSIL.

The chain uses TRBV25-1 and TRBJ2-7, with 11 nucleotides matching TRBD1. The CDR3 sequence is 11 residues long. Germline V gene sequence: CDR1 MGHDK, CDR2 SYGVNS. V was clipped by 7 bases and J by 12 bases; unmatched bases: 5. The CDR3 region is CASNGQGARYF. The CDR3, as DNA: TGTGCCAGCAACGGACAGGGGGCTAGGTACTTC.

CDR3 region: CASSHRVRVGNTIYF. The CDR3 DNA follows: TGTGCCAGCAGTCACCGTGTCAGGGTAGGAAACACCATATATTTT. V gene TRBV6-6 combines with J gene TRBJ1-3; possibly TRBD1 for D (5 bases). This CDR3 is built from 15 residues. Trimming shortened V by 5 bases and J by 4 bases, and 15 bases separated the two germline ends. CDR1 MNHNY and CDR2 SVGAGI come from the germline V gene (reference sequence).

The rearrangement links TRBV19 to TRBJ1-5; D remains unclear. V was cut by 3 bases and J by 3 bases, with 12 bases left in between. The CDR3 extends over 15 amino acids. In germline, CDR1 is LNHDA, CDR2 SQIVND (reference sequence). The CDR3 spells CASSIGLSANQPQHF. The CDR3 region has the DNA TGTGCCAGTAGTATCGGGTTGTCGGCCAATCAGCCCCAGCATTTT. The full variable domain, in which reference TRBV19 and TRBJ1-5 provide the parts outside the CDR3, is DGGITQSPKYLFRKEGQNVTLSCEQNLNHDAMYWYRQDPGQGLRLIYYSQIVNDFQKGDIAEGYSVSREKKESFPLTVTSAQKNPTAFYLCASSIGLSANQPQHFGDGTRLSIL.

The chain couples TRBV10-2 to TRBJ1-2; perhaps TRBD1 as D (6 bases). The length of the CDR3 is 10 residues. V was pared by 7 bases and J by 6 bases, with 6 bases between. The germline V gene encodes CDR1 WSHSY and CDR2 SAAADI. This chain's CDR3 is CASKGDGYTF. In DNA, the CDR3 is TGCGCCAGCAAGGGGGATGGCTACACCTTC.